This is a list of T cell receptor beta chains from one sample in a study of T cell repertoires in cytomegalovirus infection. TCRdb re-called the reads with MiXCR, one entry per CDR3 protein. The data contain about 260,000 distinct CDR3 sequences, approximately 14% of them singletons. The specimen was PBMCs. The receptors shown here come from a human donor in good health (CMV status not recorded). Some clones in this sample may be carry-over from other donors' samples. Both conserved end residues are part of each CDR3. The D gene is left open where the match is weak. Clone size is stated in some rows and not others, as once, few, many or a class when expanded.

V gene: TRBV20-1
J gene: TRBJ2-5
D gene: NA
clone size: NA
CDR3 DNA: TGCAGTGTCCGGGGACTTCGGGAGACCCAGTACTTC
CDR3 protein: CSVRGLRETQYF

V gene: TRBV6-2/TRBV6-3
J gene: TRBJ2-1
D gene: TRBD2
clone size: NA
CDR3 DNA: TGTGCCAGCAGTTACTCCCCGACTAGCGGGTACAATGAGCAGTTCTTC
CDR3 protein: CASSYSPTSGYNEQFF

V gene: TRBV6-8
J gene: TRBJ2-7
D gene: TRBD1
clone size: NA
CDR3 DNA: TGTGCCAGCAGACCCACAGGGGCGCGCGAGCAGTACTTC
CDR3 protein: CASRPTGAREQYF

V gene: TRBV20-1
J gene: TRBJ2-7
D gene: NA
clone size: few
CDR3 DNA: TGCAGTGCTAGAGATCGAGGGTTTGAGCAGTACTTC
CDR3 protein: CSARDRGFEQYF

V gene: TRBV20-1
J gene: TRBJ2-1
D gene: NA
clone size: many
CDR3 DNA: TGCAGTGCTAGAGACGGGAACAATGAGCAGTTCTTC
CDR3 protein: CSARDGNNEQFF

V gene: TRBV7-2
J gene: TRBJ1-5
D gene: NA
clone size: many
CDR3 DNA: TGTGCCAGCAGCTTAGCGGGGGTATATAGCAATCAGCCCCAGCATTTT
CDR3 protein: CASSLAGVYSNQPQHF

V gene: TRBV7-3
J gene: TRBJ2-7
D gene: TRBD2
clone size: many
CDR3 DNA: TGTGCCAGCAGCTTAAGCCCCCGCGCTAGCGGGAGGGCCGGTGAGCAGTACTTC
CDR3 protein: CASSLSPRASGRAGEQYF

V gene: TRBV11-2
J gene: TRBJ2-7
D gene: NA
clone size: few
CDR3 DNA: TGTGCCAGCAGCTTATTTGGCAGAACCTACGAGCAGTACTTC
CDR3 protein: CASSLFGRTYEQYF

V gene: TRBV7-2
J gene: TRBJ1-1
D gene: NA
clone size: many
CDR3 DNA: TGTGCCAGCAGCTTAGTGCCCAGCATGAACACTGAAGCTTTCTTT
CDR3 protein: CASSLVPSMNTEAFF

V gene: TRBV7-2
J gene: TRBJ1-3
D gene: NA
clone size: many
CDR3 DNA: TGTGCCAGCAGCTTATCCCAGGGTTTCGGAAACACCATATATTTT
CDR3 protein: CASSLSQGFGNTIYF

V gene: TRBV7-9
J gene: TRBJ1-2
D gene: NA
clone size: NA
CDR3 DNA: TGTGCCAGCAGCCCATCAGGACCTAACTATGGCTACACCTTC
CDR3 protein: CASSPSGPNYGYTF

V gene: TRBV29-1
J gene: TRBJ2-4
D gene: TRBD1
clone size: many
CDR3 DNA: TGCAGCGTTGAACCACCGGGGACAGGGGAAGGGTTAGCCAAAAACATTCAGTACTTC
CDR3 protein: CSVEPPGTGEGLAKNIQYF

V gene: TRBV20-1
J gene: TRBJ2-2
D gene: TRBD2
clone size: many
CDR3 DNA: TGCAGTGCTAGAGATACAACTAGCGGGGGGACAAACACCGGGGAGCTGTTTTTT
CDR3 protein: CSARDTTSGGTNTGELFF

V gene: TRBV20-1
J gene: TRBJ1-2
D gene: TRBD1
clone size: few
CDR3 DNA: TGCAGTGCACTGGACAGGAGAAACTATGGCTACACCTTC
CDR3 protein: CSALDRRNYGYTF

V gene: TRBV19
J gene: TRBJ1-5
D gene: NA
clone size: few
CDR3 DNA: TGTGCCAGTAGCCCGTGGGAGGCCGAGAGCCAGAGGGGCAATCAGCCCCAGCATTTT
CDR3 protein: CASSPWEAESQRGNQPQHF

V gene: TRBV7-3
J gene: TRBJ1-6
D gene: TRBD1
clone size: few
CDR3 DNA: TGTGCCAGCAGCTTTCTGACCGAACGAGGGGGCCTCTATAATTCACCCCTCCACTTT
CDR3 protein: CASSFLTERGGLYNSPLHF

V gene: TRBV3-1
J gene: TRBJ1-1
D gene: NA
clone size: NA
CDR3 DNA: TGTGCCAGCAGCCAAGCCCTATCTGTGGGTACTGAAGCTTTCTTT
CDR3 protein: CASSQALSVGTEAFF

V gene: TRBV7-9
J gene: TRBJ1-5
D gene: NA
clone size: many
CDR3 DNA: TGTGCCAGCAGCCTCCCAGGGATCAATCAGCCCCAGCATTTT
CDR3 protein: CASSLPGINQPQHF

V gene: TRBV6-6
J gene: TRBJ2-1
D gene: NA
clone size: many
CDR3 DNA: TGTGCCAGCAGTGTCAGGGAACACAATGAGCAGTTCTTC
CDR3 protein: CASSVREHNEQFF

V gene: TRBV5-1
J gene: TRBJ2-2
D gene: NA
clone size: many
CDR3 DNA: TGCGCCAGCAGCTCTTATTCGAACACCGGGGAGCTGTTTTTT
CDR3 protein: CASSSYSNTGELFF

V gene: TRBV11-2
J gene: TRBJ2-3
D gene: TRBD2
clone size: many
CDR3 DNA: TGTGCCAGCAGCCCCCAGAACGGGAGGAGTAGCACAGATACGCAGTATTTT
CDR3 protein: CASSPQNGRSSTDTQYF

V gene: TRBV7-2
J gene: TRBJ1-1
D gene: NA
clone size: many
CDR3 DNA: TGTGCCAGCAGCTTAGATCACAGCGATGAAGCTTTCTTT
CDR3 protein: CASSLDHSDEAFF

V gene: TRBV25-1
J gene: TRBJ1-1
D gene: NA
clone size: few
CDR3 DNA: TGTGCCAGCAGTGAAGGAACGCCGAAAGCTTTCTTT
CDR3 protein: CASSEGTPKAFF

V gene: TRBV6-5
J gene: TRBJ2-3
D gene: TRBD2
clone size: NA
CDR3 DNA: TGTGCCAGCAGTCGGCGGGGGGGCACGCAGTATTTT
CDR3 protein: CASSRRGGTQYF

V gene: TRBV7-2
J gene: TRBJ2-5
D gene: NA
clone size: many
CDR3 DNA: TGTGCCAGCAGCTCCTCGTCCGGAAGGGAGACCCAGTACTTC
CDR3 protein: CASSSSSGRETQYF

V gene: TRBV11-2
J gene: TRBJ2-7
D gene: TRBD1
clone size: many
CDR3 DNA: TGTGCCAGCAGCTTGAGGGACAGCCTTTCCTACGAGCAGTACTTC
CDR3 protein: CASSLRDSLSYEQYF

V gene: TRBV7-3
J gene: TRBJ2-5
D gene: NA
clone size: NA
CDR3 DNA: TGTGCCAGCAGCTTAACAGGGGTTGGAGAGACCCAGTACTTC
CDR3 protein: CASSLTGVGETQYF

V gene: TRBV6-5
J gene: TRBJ2-7
D gene: TRBD2
clone size: NA
CDR3 DNA: TGTGCCAGCTCGAGGGGAGGGGACGAGCAGTACTTC
CDR3 protein: CASSRGGDEQYF

V gene: TRBV20-1
J gene: TRBJ2-6
D gene: NA
clone size: few
CDR3 DNA: TGCAGTGCTAGAGATAGAAACTCGAGACTAGCTGGGGCCAACGTCCTGACTTTC
CDR3 protein: CSARDRNSRLAGANVLTF

V gene: TRBV4-3
J gene: TRBJ2-1
D gene: NA
clone size: once
CDR3 DNA: TGCGCCAGCAGCCAAGAGGGTTGGAATGAGCAGTTCTTC
CDR3 protein: CASSQEGWNEQFF

V gene: TRBV28
J gene: TRBJ1-4
D gene: NA
clone size: few
CDR3 DNA: TGTGCCAGCAGTTTAGGACTTCAGGGGCGAAAACTGTTTTTT
CDR3 protein: CASSLGLQGRKLFF

V gene: TRBV28
J gene: TRBJ2-7
D gene: NA
clone size: few
CDR3 DNA: TGTGCCAGCACCGGGACGTCGGGCTCCTACGAGCAGTACTTC
CDR3 protein: CASTGTSGSYEQYF

V gene: TRBV7-2
J gene: TRBJ1-3
D gene: TRBD1
clone size: many
CDR3 DNA: TGTGCCAGCAGCTCTTACAGGGGGCGAGGAAACACCATATATTTT
CDR3 protein: CASSSYRGRGNTIYF

V gene: TRBV7-9
J gene: TRBJ2-5
D gene: NA
clone size: many
CDR3 DNA: TGTGCCAGCAGCTACCCCCCTGACCCAGAGGTGGACCAGTACTTC
CDR3 protein: CASSYPPDPEVDQYF

V gene: TRBV20-1
J gene: TRBJ2-1
D gene: TRBD1
clone size: few
CDR3 DNA: TGCAGTGCCCCCGGGGAACAGGGGAACGAGCAGTTCTTC
CDR3 protein: CSAPGEQGNEQFF

V gene: TRBV6-1
J gene: TRBJ1-2
D gene: TRBD1
clone size: many
CDR3 DNA: TGTGCCAGCAGAAGACAGGGCCTAAACTATGGCTACACCTTC
CDR3 protein: CASRRQGLNYGYTF